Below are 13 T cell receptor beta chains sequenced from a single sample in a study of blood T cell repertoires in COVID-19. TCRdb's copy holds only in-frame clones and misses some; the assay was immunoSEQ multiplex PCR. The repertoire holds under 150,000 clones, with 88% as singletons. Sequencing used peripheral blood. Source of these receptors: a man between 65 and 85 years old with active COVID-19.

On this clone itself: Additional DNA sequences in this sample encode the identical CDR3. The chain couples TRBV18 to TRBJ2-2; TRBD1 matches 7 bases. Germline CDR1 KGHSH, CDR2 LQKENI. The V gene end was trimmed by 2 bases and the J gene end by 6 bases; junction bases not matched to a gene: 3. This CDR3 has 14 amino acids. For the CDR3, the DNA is TGTGCCAGCTCACCAAGACAGGGCCCCGGGGAGCTGTTTTTT. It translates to CASSPRQGPGELFF.

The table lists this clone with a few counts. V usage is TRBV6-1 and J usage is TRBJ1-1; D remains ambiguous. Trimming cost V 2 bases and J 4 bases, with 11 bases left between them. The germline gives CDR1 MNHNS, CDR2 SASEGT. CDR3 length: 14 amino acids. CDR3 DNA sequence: TGTGCCAGCAGTGAATTCGTACGGGGCACTGAAGCTTTCTTT. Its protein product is CASSEFVRGTEAFF.

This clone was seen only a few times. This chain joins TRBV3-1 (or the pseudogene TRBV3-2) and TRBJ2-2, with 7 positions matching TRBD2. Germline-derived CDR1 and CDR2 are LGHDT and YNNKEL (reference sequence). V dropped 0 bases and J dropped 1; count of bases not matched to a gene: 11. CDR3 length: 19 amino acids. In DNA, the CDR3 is TGTGCCAGCAGCCAAGATCTTGTGAGAGCGGGGAGGAACACCGGGGAGCTGTTTTTT. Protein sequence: CASSQDLVRAGRNTGELFF.

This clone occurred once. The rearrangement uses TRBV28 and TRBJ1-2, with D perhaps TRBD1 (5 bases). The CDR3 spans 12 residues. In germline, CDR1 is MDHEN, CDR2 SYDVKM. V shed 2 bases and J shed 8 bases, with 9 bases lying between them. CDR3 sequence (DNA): TGTGCCAGCAGTTTACAGGGAAACGGCTACACCTTC. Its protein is CASSLQGNGYTF.

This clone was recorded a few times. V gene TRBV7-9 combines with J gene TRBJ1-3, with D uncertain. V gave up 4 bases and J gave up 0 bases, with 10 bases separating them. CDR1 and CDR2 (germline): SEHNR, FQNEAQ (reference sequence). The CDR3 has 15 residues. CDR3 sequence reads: CASSWAALSGNTIYF. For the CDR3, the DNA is TGTGCCAGCAGCTGGGCAGCCCTCTCTGGAAACACCATATATTTT.

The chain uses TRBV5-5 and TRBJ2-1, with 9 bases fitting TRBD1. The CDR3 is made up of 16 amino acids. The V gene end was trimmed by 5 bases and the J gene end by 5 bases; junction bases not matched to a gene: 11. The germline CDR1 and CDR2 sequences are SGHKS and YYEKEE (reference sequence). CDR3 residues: CASSTGQGRTHNEQFF. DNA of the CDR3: TGTGCCAGCAGTACCGGACAGGGGAGGACACACAATGAGCAGTTCTTC. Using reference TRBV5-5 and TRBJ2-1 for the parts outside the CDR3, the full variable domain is DAGVTQSPTHLIKTRGQQVTLRCSPISGHKSVSWYQQVLGQGPQFIFQYYEKEERGRGNFPDRFSARQFPNYSSELNVNALLLGDSALYLCASSTGQGRTHNEQFFGPGTRLTVL.

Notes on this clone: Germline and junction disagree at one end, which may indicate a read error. In nucleotides, the CDR3 is TGTGCCAGCAGCAACCGACAGGGAGGCACCGAGGAGCTGTTTTTT. Its translation: CASSNRQGGTEELFF. The rearrangement uses TRBV11-3 and TRBJ2-2; maybe TRBD1 (7 bases). The CDR3 has 15 amino acids. Germline V gives CDR1 SGHNT, CDR2 YENEEA.

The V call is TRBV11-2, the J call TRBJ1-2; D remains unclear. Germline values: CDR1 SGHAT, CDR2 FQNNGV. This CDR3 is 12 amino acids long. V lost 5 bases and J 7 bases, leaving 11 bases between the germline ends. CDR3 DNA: TGTGCCAGCAGCGCGAACTTTGGTGGCTACACCTTC. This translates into CASSANFGGYTF.

Here the CDR3 DNA reads TGTGCCAGCAGCCCCCGGGACAGGGAGGTGGAGACCCAGTACTTC. Its protein is CASSPRDREVETQYF. The J gene is TRBJ2-5, the V gene TRBV5-4, with 9 bases fitting TRBD1. Trimming at V came to 4 bases and at J to 5 bases, leaving 9 bases not matched to a gene. The length of the CDR3 is 15 residues. Germline V lookup: CDR1 SGHNT, CDR2 YYREEE (reference sequence).

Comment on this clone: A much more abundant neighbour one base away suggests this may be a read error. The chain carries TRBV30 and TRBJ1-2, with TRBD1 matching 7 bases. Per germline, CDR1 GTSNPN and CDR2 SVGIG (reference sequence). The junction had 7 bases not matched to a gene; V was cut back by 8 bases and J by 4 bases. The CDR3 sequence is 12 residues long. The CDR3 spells CAGGQAGYGYTF. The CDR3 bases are TGTGCCGGCGGACAGGCCGGCTATGGCTACACCTTC. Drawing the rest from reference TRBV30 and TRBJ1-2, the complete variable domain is SQTIHQWPATLVQPVGSPLSLECTVEGTSNPNLYWYRQAAGRGLQLLFYSVGIGQISSEVPQNLSASRPQDRQFILSSKKLLLSDSGFYLCAGGQAGYGYTFGSGTRLTVV.

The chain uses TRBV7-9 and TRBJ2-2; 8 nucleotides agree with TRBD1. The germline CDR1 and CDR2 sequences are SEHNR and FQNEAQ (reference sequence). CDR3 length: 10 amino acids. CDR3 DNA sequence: TGTGGGGGACAGGCCGGGGAGCTGTTTTTT. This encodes CGGQAGELFF.

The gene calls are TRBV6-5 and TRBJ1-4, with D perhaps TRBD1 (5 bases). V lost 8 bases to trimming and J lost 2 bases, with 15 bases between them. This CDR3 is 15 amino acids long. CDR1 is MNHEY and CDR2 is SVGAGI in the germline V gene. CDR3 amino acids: CASRGGARTNEKLFF. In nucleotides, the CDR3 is TGTGCCAGCCGAGGAGGGGCGAGGACTAATGAAAAACTGTTTTTT.

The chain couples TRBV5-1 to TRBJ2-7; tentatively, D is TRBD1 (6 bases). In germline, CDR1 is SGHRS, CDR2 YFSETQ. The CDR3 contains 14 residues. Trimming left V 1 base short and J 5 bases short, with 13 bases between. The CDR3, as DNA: TGCGCCAGCAGCTTGACAGGGCAGTCGCACGAGCAGTACTTC. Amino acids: CASSLTGQSHEQYF.